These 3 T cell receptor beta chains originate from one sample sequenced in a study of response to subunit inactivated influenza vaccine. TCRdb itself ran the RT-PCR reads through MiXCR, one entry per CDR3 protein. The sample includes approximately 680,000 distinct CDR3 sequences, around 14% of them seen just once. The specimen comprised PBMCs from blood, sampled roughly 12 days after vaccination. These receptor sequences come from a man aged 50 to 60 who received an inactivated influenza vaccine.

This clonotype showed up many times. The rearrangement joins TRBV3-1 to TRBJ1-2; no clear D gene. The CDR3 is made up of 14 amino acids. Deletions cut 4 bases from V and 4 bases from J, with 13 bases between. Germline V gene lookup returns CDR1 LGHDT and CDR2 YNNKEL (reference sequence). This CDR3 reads CASSRNREGYGYTF. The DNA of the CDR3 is TGTGCCAGCAGCCGCAACCGGGAAGGCTATGGCTACACCTTC.

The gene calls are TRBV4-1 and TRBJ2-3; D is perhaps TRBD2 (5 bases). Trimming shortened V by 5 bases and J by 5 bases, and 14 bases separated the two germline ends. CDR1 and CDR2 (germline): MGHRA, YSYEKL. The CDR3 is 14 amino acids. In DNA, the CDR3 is TGCGCCAGCAGCTCCCGAGCGGCTAGAGATACGCAGTATTTT. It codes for CASSSRAARDTQYF.

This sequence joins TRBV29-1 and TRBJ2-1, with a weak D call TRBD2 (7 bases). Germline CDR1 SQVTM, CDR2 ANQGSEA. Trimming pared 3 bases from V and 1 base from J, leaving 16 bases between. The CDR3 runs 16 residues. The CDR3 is CSVDIGGLQSYNEQFF. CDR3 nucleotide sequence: TGCAGCGTTGATATCGGGGGGCTCCAATCCTACAATGAGCAGTTCTTC.